This TCR beta chain is from a study of monozygotic twins with inflammatory bowel disease. One entry per CDR3 protein, without DNA, is what TCRdb gives after re-calling the 5' RACE reads. The ten most abundant clones cover around 1.3% of a sample with some 130,000 distinct CDR3 sequences. Concerning this clonotype: The antigen is not known.

Collection yielded about 2.5 ml of blood per donor. Findings of the study overall: IBD-affected twins scored below their healthy co-twins in TCRbeta diversity (inverse Simpson). Relative to healthy twins, IBD patients had fewer clonotypes in common with others, a gap that was especially apparent with disease activity. Repertoire likeness was no different across concordant and discordant twins, perhaps owing to restricted power.

Germline CDR1 and CDR2: MDHEN and SYDVKM. The length of the CDR3 is 15 residues. Sequencing was carried out using blood. The sequence came from a human donor with ulcerative colitis or Crohn's disease, or a healthy co-twin of an affected twin (not recorded which). The chain has TRBV28 and TRBJ1-1; there is no DNA to check the TCRdb D call of TRBD1. The CDR3 is CASRLRTGRNTEAFF.